This T cell receptor (beta chain) stems from a study of early T cells in non-severe SARS-CoV-2 infection. The wider study: Bulk RNA from unsorted whole blood was sequenced; chains were unpaired. Findings and limits, study-wide: CD4 and private specificities were missed by VDJdb matching, which favored anti-spike CD8 responses.

With respect to this clonotype: Its antigen is still unknown.

Germline CDR1 is SGHRS and CDR2 is YFSETQ. The CDR3 loop spans 15 amino acids. V was pared by 0 bases and J by 0 bases, with 9 bases between. Unique molecular identifiers were affixed to single, distinct cDNA molecules. TCRdb reanalysed the 5' RACE reads using MiXCR and keeps one entry per CDR3 protein. This sample has 60,000 to 90,000 distinct CDR3 sequences, with about 15% found just once. This receptor was identified in an adult who was a healthcare worker with PCR-confirmed SARS-CoV-2 infection or an uninfected control (not recorded which). This chain links TRBV5-1 with TRBJ1-1; unclear D gene. Sequencing used whole blood. In DNA, the CDR3 is TGCGCCAGCAGCTTGGACGGCAGGCTGAACACTGAAGCTTTCTTT. This sequence encodes CASSLDGRLNTEAFF.